The 13 T cell receptor beta chains presented below share a single source sample, sequenced in a study of CD8 T cells in Susac syndrome. RNA totalling roughly 0.5 to 1 ug underwent reverse transcription with random hexamers. Via MiXCR, TCRdb re-called the immunoSEQ multiplex PCR reads, giving one row per CDR3 protein. The repertoire holds 330,000 or so distinct CDR3 sequences, with approximately 85% as singletons. Sample: CD8+ T cells from PBMCs. Source of these receptors: a human donor with multiple sclerosis.

This clonotype was detected a few times. The chain recombines TRBV24-1 with TRBJ1-2, with 7 bases lining up with TRBD1. The length of the CDR3 is 16 residues. Losses at the gene ends were 4 bases for V and 8 bases for J; bases not matched to a gene: 15. Germline V gene lookup returns CDR1 KGHDR and CDR2 SFDVKD. The CDR3 spells CATSDWRDRSLQGYTF. The CDR3 region has the DNA TGTGCCACCAGTGACTGGAGGGACAGATCCTTGCAGGGCTACACCTTC.

The CDR3 coding sequence is TGTGCCACCGGGACTAGGGGAGCCCTAGAGACCCAGTACTTC. This codes for CATGTRGALETQYF. The chain couples TRBV28 to TRBJ2-5; TRBD2 agrees at 8 bases. Germline-derived CDR1 and CDR2 are MDHEN and SYDVKM. CDR3 length: 14 amino acids. The junction had 11 bases not matched to a gene; V was cut back by 10 bases and J by 4 bases. Full variable domain (outside the CDR3, taken from reference TRBV28 and TRBJ2-5): DVKVTQSSRYLVKRTGEKVFLECVQDMDHENMFWYRQDPGLGLRLIYFSYDVKMKEKGDIPEGYSVSREKKERFSLILESASTNQTSMYLCATGTRGALETQYFGPGTRLLVL.

The V and J genes are TRBV11-2 and TRBJ2-1, with D unclear. The V gene lost 6 bases and the J gene lost 0 bases, with 12 bases spanning the gap. The germline CDR1 and CDR2 sequences are SGHAT and FQNNGV. The CDR3 runs 15 residues. The CDR3 sequence: CASRPPWSSYNEQFF. For the CDR3, the DNA is TGTGCCAGCAGGCCGCCCTGGAGCTCCTACAATGAGCAGTTCTTC. The full variable domain, rest sourced from reference TRBV11-2 and TRBJ2-1, is EAGVAQSPRYKIIEKRQSVAFWCNPISGHATLYWYQQILGQGPKLLIQFQNNGVVDDSQLPKDRFSAERLKGVDSTLKIQPAKLEDSAVYLCASRPPWSSYNEQFFGPGTRLTVL.

CDR3 region: CASSSRLVPNEQFF. In nucleotides, the CDR3 is TGTGCCAGCAGCTCCCGACTAGTTCCCAATGAGCAGTTCTTC. V and J are TRBV11-3 and TRBJ2-1; tentative D call: TRBD2 (6 bases). Trimming removed 4 bases from V and 6 bases from J, with 13 bases in between. CDR3 length equals 14 residues. Germline assignment: CDR1 SGHNT and CDR2 YENEEA.

V and J are TRBV7-2 and TRBJ1-3; D is ambiguous. Trimming shortened V by 1 base and J by 8 bases, and 12 bases separated the two germline ends. Germline V gives CDR1 SGHTA, CDR2 FQGNSA. The CDR3 loop spans 14 amino acids. DNA for the CDR3: TGTGCCAGCAGCTTAGGGGTCCCGGCGGACACCATATATTTT. It encodes CASSLGVPADTIYF. Full variable domain (rest looked up from reference TRBV7-2 and TRBJ1-3): GAGVSQSPSNKVTEKGKDVELRCDPISGHTALYWYRQSLGQGLEFLIYFQGNSAPDKSGLPSDRFSAERTGGSVSTLTIQRTQQEDSAVYLCASSLGVPADTIYFGEGSWLTVV.

This clonotype was seen a handful of times. The V and J genes are TRBV5-6 and TRBJ2-5, with 8 bases fitting TRBD1. CDR1 is SGHDT and CDR2 is YYEEEE in the germline V gene. The CDR3 is 14 amino acids. After removal of 1 base from V and 5 bases from J, the junction contained 4 bases not matched to a gene. CDR3 bases: TGTGCCAGCAGCTTGATAACAGGGGGGGAGACCCAGTACTTC. Its protein product is CASSLITGGETQYF.

This clonotype occurred once. The genes are TRBV4-3 and TRBJ1-2, with 8 bases fitting TRBD1. The CDR3 has 14 amino acids. Trimming cost V 1 base and J 7 bases; bases outside gene matches: 5. Per the germline V gene, CDR1 is LGHNA and CDR2 is YSLEER. CDR3 sequence reads: CASSQGWTGPGYTF. CDR3 bases: TGCGCCAGCAGCCAAGGGTGGACAGGGCCTGGCTACACCTTC.

The chain is built from TRBV4-2 and TRBJ1-2; D is unresolved. The germline V gene has CDR1 LGHNA and CDR2 YNFKEQ. Trimming removed 0 bases at V and 8 bases at J, with 25 bases between. The CDR3 extends over 18 amino acids. The CDR3 loop reads CASSQDSSPTAPTTGYTF. CDR3 sequence (DNA): TGTGCCAGCAGCCAAGATTCGAGCCCCACAGCACCTACAACGGGCTACACCTTC.

The rearrangement joins TRBV11-2 to TRBJ2-1, with no clear D. CDR3 length: 9 residues. CDR1 is SGHAT and CDR2 is FQNNGV in the germline V gene. V was shortened by 5 bases and J by 11 bases, with 4 bases between the two germline ends. The CDR3 DNA is TGTGCCAGCAGCCCCAAGCAGTTCTTC. Its protein product is CASSPKQFF. Supplemented by reference TRBV11-2 and TRBJ2-1, the full variable domain reads EAGVAQSPRYKIIEKRQSVAFWCNPISGHATLYWYQQILGQGPKLLIQFQNNGVVDDSQLPKDRFSAERLKGVDSTLKIQPAKLEDSAVYLCASSPKQFFGPGTRLTVL.

CDR3 nucleotide sequence: TGTGCCAGCAGCCTCCGGACTAGCGGGAGGTACTTCTACAATGAGCAGTTCTTC. Its protein product is CASSLRTSGRYFYNEQFF. This rearrangement joins TRBV7-9 to TRBJ2-1; 14 bases map to TRBD2. Germline values: CDR1 SEHNR, CDR2 FQNEAQ (reference sequence). V was pared by 5 bases and J by 3 bases, with 9 bases of the junction left unmatched. The length of the CDR3 is 18 residues.

The chain joins TRBV7-3 to TRBJ2-1, with 7 bases identical to TRBD2. The CDR3 spans 15 residues. Trimming removed 2 bases from V and 6 bases from J; junction bases left unmatched: 7. Germline loops: CDR1 SGHTA, CDR2 FQGTGA. The CDR3 DNA is TGTGCCAGCAGCTTAGCGGGAGTGGGTGGCAATGAGCAGTTCTTC. Translating it yields CASSLAGVGGNEQFF.

V is TRBV13 and J is TRBJ2-7, with a tentative D call TRBD1 (5 bases). The CDR3 loop spans 15 amino acids. Trimming took 5 bases from V and 0 from J, leaving 14 bases between them. The V gene's germline CDR1 is PRHDT and CDR2 FYEKMQ (reference sequence). CDR3 residues: CASSQRTLGSYEQYF. The CDR3 DNA sequence: TGTGCCAGCAGCCAAAGGACACTCGGCTCCTACGAGCAGTACTTC.

This rearrangement joins TRBV2 to TRBJ2-1, with 10 bases that match TRBD2. CDR1 and CDR2 (germline): SNHLY, FYNNEI. This CDR3 spans 15 amino acids. The trim removed 4 bases at V and 5 bases at J, leaving 5 bases unmatched. In DNA, the CDR3 is TGTGCCAGCAGTGTCTGGCTAGCGGGGGACAATGAGCAGTTCTTC. Protein product: CASSVWLAGDNEQFF.